These 20 T cell receptor beta chains were all obtained from the same sample, sequenced in a study of circulating CD8 cells and anti-PD-1 response in melanoma. From live CD3+CD8+TCRalphabeta+ cells, four PD-1 and/or TIGIT subsets were sorted. Using about 15 ng of total RNA, TCR libraries were made with the QIAseq Immune Repertoire TCR panel. From the reads, TCRdb called clonotypes with MiXCR, one entry per CDR3 protein. The sample has approximately 900 distinct CDR3 sequences; 5.5% to 6.5% are singletons. Sequences were derived from CD8+ T cells from PBMCs, sampled at baseline or after one month of anti-PD-1 therapy (not recorded which). The receptors derive from a human donor with melanoma.

By sample fraction, this clonotype is large. The V call is TRBV29-1, the J call TRBJ1-1, with unresolved D. The CDR3 has 12 residues. The V gene's germline CDR1 is SQVTM and CDR2 ANQGSEA. With 4 bases removed from V and 3 bases from J, the gap between germline ends came to 9 bases. The CDR3 DNA reads as TGCAGCGTTGTTAGGGAGGACACTGAAGCTTTCTTT. Translating gives CSVVREDTEAFF.

The rearrangement links TRBV19 to TRBJ2-1; 10 positions agree with TRBD2. Germline trimming cut 8 bases from V and 10 bases from J; bases unmatched to any gene: 14. In germline, CDR1 is LNHDA, CDR2 SQIVND (reference sequence). This CDR3 region has 15 residues. The DNA for the CDR3 is TGTGCCAGTGTGTTAGCGGGGGGCCGGTGGGAGGAGCAGTTCTTC. Translation gives CASVLAGGRWEEQFF. The full variable domain, with the rest looked up from reference TRBV19 and TRBJ2-1, is DGGITQSPKYLFRKEGQNVTLSCEQNLNHDAMYWYRQDPGQGLRLIYYSQIVNDFQKGDIAEGYSVSREKKESFPLTVTSAQKNPTAFYLCASVLAGGRWEEQFFGPGTRLTVL.

This clonotype was observed a few times. The CDR3 loop reads CASSIKAGPYNEQFF. DNA of the CDR3: TGTGCCAGCAGCATCAAAGCGGGACCCTACAATGAGCAGTTCTTC. V gene TRBV14 combines with J gene TRBJ2-1; 7 bases are a match to TRBD2. CDR3 length: 15 residues. Trimming took 5 bases from V and 2 from J; bases not matched to a gene: 6. CDR1 SGHDN and CDR2 FVKESK come from the germline V gene.

By frequency in the sample, this clonotype is large. The rearrangement uses TRBV29-1 and TRBJ1-1; D gene unclear. The CDR3 runs to 12 residues. Trimming took off 0 bases at V and 6 bases at J, with 8 bases between the two ends. Looked up from germline, CDR1 is SQVTM and CDR2 is ANQGSEA. The CDR3 DNA sequence: TGCAGCGTTGAAGAGCGGACTGCTGAAGCTTTCTTT. Amino acids: CSVEERTAEAFF.

In this sample, this clonotype is large. This chain uses TRBV27 with TRBJ2-7; D ambiguous. Germline CDR1 MNHEY, CDR2 SMNVEV (reference sequence). CDR3 length: 11 residues. The V end was cut by 5 bases, the J end by 4 bases, with 6 bases between. This CDR3 reads CASSIGYEQYF. DNA for the CDR3: TGTGCCAGCAGTATTGGGTACGAGCAGTACTTC.

The rearrangement joins TRBV28 to TRBJ2-7; 11 bases match TRBD2. Germline V CDR1 and CDR2: MDHEN, SYDVKM. The CDR3 contains 16 residues. Germline trimming cut 2 bases from V and 4 bases from J; bases unmatched to any gene: 7. CDR3 nucleotides: TGTGCCAGCAGTTTACAGACTAGCGGGATCCCGTACGAGCAGTACTTC. It encodes CASSLQTSGIPYEQYF.

In its sample, this clonotype is medium-sized. The rearrangement uses TRBV6-2 or TRBV6-3 and TRBJ2-7; D perhaps matches TRBD2 (5 bases). V lost 4 bases and J 7 bases, leaving 20 bases between the germline ends. From germline, CDR1 is MNHEY and CDR2 SVGEGT. CDR3 size: 15 residues. The CDR3 nucleotides are TGTGCCAGCAGTTTTCCGGCGGCATCCGGCGGGGAGCAGTACTTC. Protein product: CASSFPAASGGEQYF.

This clonotype turned up a few times. The rearrangement joins TRBV19 to TRBJ2-3; no firm D call. The CDR3 contains 14 residues. The germline gives CDR1 LNHDA, CDR2 SQIVND (reference sequence). Between the trimmed V and J ends, which lost 3 bases and 1 base, there was a span of 8 bases. As DNA, the CDR3 is TGTGCCAGTAGTATGGGCAAGCGCACAGATACGCAGTATTTT. It is translated as CASSMGKRTDTQYF.

This clonotype was seen a few times. The V call is TRBV25-1, the J call TRBJ2-7; D gene unclear. Germline V gene sequence: CDR1 MGHDK, CDR2 SYGVNS. Trimming took off 4 bases at V and 3 bases at J, with 4 bases between the two ends. The CDR3 extends over 11 amino acids. The CDR3 DNA reads as TGTGCCAGCAGTGTAAACTACGAGCAGTACTTC. Encoded protein: CASSVNYEQYF.

This clonotype rates as large. The chain carries TRBV28 and TRBJ2-1; 8 bases map to TRBD2. CDR1 MDHEN and CDR2 SYDVKM come from the germline V gene. With V trimmed by 5 bases and J by 3 bases, 6 bases remained unmatched. This CDR3 has 15 amino acids. CDR3 nucleotides: TGTGCCAGCAGTCTTCCGGGACTAGGCTACAATGAGCAGTTCTTC. Amino acid sequence: CASSLPGLGYNEQFF.

This clonotype is termed large (0.1 to 1%). The genes are TRBV7-3 and TRBJ1-1, with 8 bases fitting TRBD1. After removal of 6 bases from V and 1 base from J, the junction contained 4 bases not matched to a gene. The CDR3 runs 14 residues. Germline V gene lookup returns CDR1 SGHTA and CDR2 FQGTGA. CDR3 amino acids: CASSVGQGNTEAFF. The CDR3, as DNA: TGTGCCAGCAGTGTCGGACAGGGGAACACTGAAGCTTTCTTT. Looking up the rest from reference TRBV7-3 and TRBJ1-1 gives the full variable domain: GAGVSQTPSNKVTEKGKYVELRCDPISGHTALYWYRQSLGQGPEFLIYFQGTGAADDSGLPNDRFFAVRPEGSVSTLKIQRTERGDSAVYLCASSVGQGNTEAFFGQGTRLTVV.

The chain combines TRBV28 with TRBJ2-1; perhaps D is TRBD1 or TRBD2 (5 bases each). CDR1 and CDR2 from the germline V gene are MDHEN and SYDVKM. This CDR3 region has 16 residues. Trimming removed 4 bases at V and 2 bases at J, with 15 bases between. The CDR3 loop is CASSSRVGTPYNEQFF. The CDR3 DNA reads TGTGCCAGCAGTTCTCGTGTGGGGACCCCCTACAATGAGCAGTTCTTC.

This clonotype was detected only a few times. The V call is TRBV6-6, the J call TRBJ2-1; no clear D. The CDR3 loop spans 14 amino acids. Trimming stripped 6 bases from V and 3 bases from J, with 12 bases between. Per germline, CDR1 MNHNY and CDR2 SVGAGI (reference sequence). The CDR3 region is CASSPDRLYNEQFF. The CDR3 coding sequence is TGTGCCAGCAGCCCGGACCGACTCTACAATGAGCAGTTCTTC.

In the case of this clonotype: A much more abundant neighbour one base away suggests this may be a read error. The rearrangement uses TRBV30 and TRBJ1-1, with D possibly matching TRBD1 (6 bases). Germline lookup yields CDR1 GTSNPN and CDR2 SVGIG (reference sequence). The CDR3 is made up of 8 amino acids. CDR3 in amino acids: CACTGTLF. For the CDR3, the DNA is TGTGCCTGCACAGGGACTCTCTTT.

The J gene is TRBJ2-7, the V gene TRBV25-1; TRBD1 agrees at 8 bases. The junction had 12 bases not matched to a gene; V was cut back by 6 bases and J by 5 bases. This CDR3 is 15 amino acids long. In germline, CDR1 is MGHDK, CDR2 SYGVNS. The CDR3 DNA reads TGTGCCAGCAGCGACCGTAAGGACAGGGAACACGAGCAGTACTTC. The encoded protein is CASSDRKDREHEQYF.

This clonotype counts as large. At one boundary the junction diverges from the germline segment, which might be a read error. The chain combines TRBV25-1 with TRBJ1-2; D unresolved. Germline V gene sequence: CDR1 MGHDK, CDR2 SYGVNS. This CDR3 contains 13 residues. CDR3 region: CASSEYQGPPRIF. The CDR3 DNA is TGTGCCAGCAGTGAATATCAAGGTCCGCCTCGAATCTTC.

By proportion, this clonotype is medium-sized (0.01 to 0.1%). The chain recombines TRBV12-3 or TRBV12-4 with TRBJ1-2, with 10 bases that match TRBD1. The ends lost 8 bases at V and 4 bases at J; junction bases unmatched: 4. The CDR3 runs 13 residues. The CDR3 here is CASGRDRGYGYTF. CDR3 nucleotides: TGTGCCAGCGGCCGGGACAGGGGCTATGGCTACACCTTC.

By share of the sample, this clonotype is medium-sized. V is TRBV7-3 and J is TRBJ2-7; D is perhaps TRBD1 or TRBD2 (5 bases each). Germline V gives CDR1 SGHTA, CDR2 FQGTGA. Trimming took off 3 bases at V and 6 bases at J, with 15 bases between the two ends. The CDR3 sequence is 14 residues long. CDR3 loop: CASSLVPSGTEQYF. The CDR3, as DNA: TGTGCCAGCAGCTTGGTCCCGTCCGGGACCGAGCAGTACTTC.

By share, this clonotype ranks as large. The rearrangement links TRBV19 to TRBJ2-1, with TRBD2 matching 9 bases. Germline lookup yields CDR1 LNHDA and CDR2 SQIVND (reference sequence). V lost 8 bases, J lost 4 bases, and 12 bases stayed unmatched. The CDR3 is made up of 16 amino acids. The CDR3 loop reads CASSGETSGKYNEQFF. The CDR3, as DNA: TGTGCCAGTTCCGGCGAGACTAGCGGTAAATACAATGAGCAGTTCTTC.

The chain carries TRBV27 and TRBJ2-1; TRBD2 is a possible D gene (6 bases). Germline CDR1 MNHEY, CDR2 SMNVEV (reference sequence). The CDR3 totals 13 residues. V lost 10 bases and J 9 bases, leaving 19 bases between the germline ends. The CDR3 protein is CATAVTSFREQFF. CDR3 bases: TGTGCCACCGCCGTGACTAGTTTTCGTGAGCAGTTCTTC.